This TCR beta chain was sequenced for a study of T cell responses to AZD1222 COVID-19 vaccine. Study results and limitations: Among spike-specific TCRs, nearly half reportedly target unmutated variant regions. Only after the peak T cell response were repertoires sampled.

Profiled with immunoSEQ multiplex PCR; TCRdb holds only in-frame clones, not every one. The sample gives 100,000 to 150,000 clones, 70% to 85% of which show up once; roughly a quarter is in the top ten. Germline CDR1 and CDR2: KGHDR and SFDVKD. This CDR3 comprises 12 residues. Trimming shortened V by 4 bases and J by 7 bases, and 10 bases separated the two germline ends. Concerning this clone itself: The antigen remains undetermined.

The sequence was collected from an adult who received the AZD1222 COVID-19 vaccine. V gene TRBV24-1 combines with J gene TRBJ2-7; tentatively, D is TRBD1 (6 bases). This specimen consisted of peripheral blood, obtained 28 days after the second AZD1222 dose. The CDR3: CATSDRGGEQYF. CDR3 DNA sequence: TGTGCCACCAGTGACAGGGGTGGTGAGCAGTACTTC.